The clone carrying this T cell receptor beta chain appeared a few times. Profiling relied on immunoSEQ multiplex PCR, and the TCRdb table lists in-frame clones only, not all of them. Of 140,000 to 150,000 clones listed, about 87% are singletons. This sample stems from a study of blood T cell repertoires in COVID-19. The overall study: In each case, the material was cDNA or gDNA derived from T cells, B-cell-depleted T cells, or PBMCs.

The CDR3 totals 19 residues. The junction had 12 bases not matched to a gene; V was cut back by 4 bases and J by 0 bases. The V gene's germline CDR1 is SEHNR and CDR2 FQNEAQ (reference sequence). The chain couples TRBV7-9 to TRBJ2-6; 7 bases agree with TRBD1. The source is a man between 60 and 75 years old with active or convalescent COVID-19. Sequenced input: peripheral blood. The DNA for the CDR3 is TGTGCCAGCAGCTCCGTATCGGGACAGCTGTCCTCTGGGGCCAACGTCCTGACTTTC. This gives the protein CASSSVSGQLSSGANVLTF.